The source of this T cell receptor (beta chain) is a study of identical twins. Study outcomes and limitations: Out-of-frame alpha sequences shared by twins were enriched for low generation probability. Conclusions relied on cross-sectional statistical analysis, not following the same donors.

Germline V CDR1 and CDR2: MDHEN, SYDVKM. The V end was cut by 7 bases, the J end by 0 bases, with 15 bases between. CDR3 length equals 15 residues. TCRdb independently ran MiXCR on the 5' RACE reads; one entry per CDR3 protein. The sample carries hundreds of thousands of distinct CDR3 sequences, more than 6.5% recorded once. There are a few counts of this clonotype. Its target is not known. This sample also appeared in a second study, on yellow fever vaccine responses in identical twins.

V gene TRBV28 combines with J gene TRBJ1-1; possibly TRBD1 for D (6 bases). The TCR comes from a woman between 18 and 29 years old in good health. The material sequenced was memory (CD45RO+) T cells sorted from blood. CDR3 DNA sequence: TGTGCCAGCACCCCTCCGACAGGAATGAACACTGAAGCTTTCTTT. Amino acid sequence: CASTPPTGMNTEAFF.